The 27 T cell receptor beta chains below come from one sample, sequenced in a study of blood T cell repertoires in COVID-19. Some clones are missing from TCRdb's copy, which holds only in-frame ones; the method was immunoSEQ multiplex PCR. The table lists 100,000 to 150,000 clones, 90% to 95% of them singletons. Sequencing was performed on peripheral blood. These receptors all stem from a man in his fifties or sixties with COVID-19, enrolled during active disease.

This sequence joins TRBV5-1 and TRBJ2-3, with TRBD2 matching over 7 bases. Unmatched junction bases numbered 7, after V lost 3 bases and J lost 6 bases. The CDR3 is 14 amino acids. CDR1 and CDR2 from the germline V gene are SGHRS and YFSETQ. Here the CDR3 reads CASSYAGEGDTQYF. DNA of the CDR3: TGCGCCAGCAGCTACGCGGGGGAAGGGGATACGCAGTATTTT.

This chain's CDR3 is CASRTGGLNEQFF. The CDR3 bases are TGTGCCAGCAGGACGGGGGGTCTCAATGAGCAGTTCTTC. This rearrangement joins TRBV6-5 to TRBJ2-1, with TRBD2 identical over 7 bases. The V gene end was trimmed by 6 bases and the J gene end by 6 bases; junction bases not matched to a gene: 5. CDR1 is MNHEY, CDR2 SVGAGI, per germline. The CDR3 spans 13 residues.

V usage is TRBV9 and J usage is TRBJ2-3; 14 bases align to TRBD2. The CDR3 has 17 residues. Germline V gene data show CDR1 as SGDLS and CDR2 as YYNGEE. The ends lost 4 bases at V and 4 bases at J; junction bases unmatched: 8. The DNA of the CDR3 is TGTGCCAGCAGCAGATCCGGGACTAGCGGGAGAGCAGATACGCAGTATTTT. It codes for CASSRSGTSGRADTQYF.

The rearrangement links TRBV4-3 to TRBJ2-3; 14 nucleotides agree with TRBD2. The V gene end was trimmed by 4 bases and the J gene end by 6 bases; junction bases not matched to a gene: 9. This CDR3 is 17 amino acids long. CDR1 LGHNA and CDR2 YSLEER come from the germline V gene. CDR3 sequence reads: CASSRGLAGGVVDTQYF. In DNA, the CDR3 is TGCGCCAGCAGCCGCGGACTAGCGGGGGGTGTGGTGGATACGCAGTATTTT.

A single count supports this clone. In DNA form, the CDR3 reads TGTGCCTGGAGTGTACTGTCTAACACTGAAGCTTTCTTT. As protein: CAWSVLSNTEAFF. The genes are TRBV30 and TRBJ1-1; D gene ambiguous. This CDR3 is built from 13 residues. V shed 0 bases and J shed 2 bases, with 7 bases lying between them. Germline loops: CDR1 GTSNPN, CDR2 SVGIG (reference sequence). Based on the CDR3 plus reference TRBV30 and TRBJ1-1, the full variable domain is SQTIHQWPATLVQPVGSPLSLECTVEGTSNPNLYWYRQAAGRGLQLLFYSVGIGQISSEVPQNLSASRPQDRQFILSSKKLLLSDSGFYLCAWSVLSNTEAFFGQGTRLTVV.

CDR3 sequence (DNA): TGTGCCAGCAGCCCCTTCAGCGGGAGGTCCTACGAGCAGTACTTC. Its protein product is CASSPFSGRSYEQYF. The chain joins TRBV27 to TRBJ2-7; 9 bases map to TRBD2. The trim removed 6 bases at V and 1 base at J, leaving 7 bases unmatched. CDR3 length equals 15 residues. From germline, CDR1 is MNHEY and CDR2 SMNVEV (reference sequence).

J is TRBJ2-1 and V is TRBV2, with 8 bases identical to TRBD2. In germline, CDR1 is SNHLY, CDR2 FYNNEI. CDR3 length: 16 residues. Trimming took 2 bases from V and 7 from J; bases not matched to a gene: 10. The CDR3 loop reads CASSELSGRSENEQFF. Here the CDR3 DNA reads TGTGCCAGCAGTGAACTCAGCGGGAGATCTGAGAATGAGCAGTTCTTC.

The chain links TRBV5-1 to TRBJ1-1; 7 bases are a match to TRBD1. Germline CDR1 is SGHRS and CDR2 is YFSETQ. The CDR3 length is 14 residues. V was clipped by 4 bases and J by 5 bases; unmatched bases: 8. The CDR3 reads CASSPGQIGTEAFF. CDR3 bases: TGCGCCAGCAGCCCGGGACAGATAGGGACTGAAGCTTTCTTT.

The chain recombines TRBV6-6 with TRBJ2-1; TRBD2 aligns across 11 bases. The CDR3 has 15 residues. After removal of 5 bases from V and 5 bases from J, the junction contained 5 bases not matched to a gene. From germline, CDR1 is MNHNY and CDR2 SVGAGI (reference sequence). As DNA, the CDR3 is TGTGCCAGCAGTAGATCGGGACTAGCGGACAATGAGCAGTTCTTC. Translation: CASSRSGLADNEQFF.

The CDR3 DNA is TGCGCCAGCAGCTTGAGCTACACCGGGGAGCTGTTTTTT. This translates into CASSLSYTGELFF. V and J are TRBV5-1 and TRBJ2-2; D is uncertain. Germline V gene sequence: CDR1 SGHRS, CDR2 YFSETQ. The CDR3 extends over 13 amino acids. V lost 1 base to trimming and J lost 3 bases, with 4 bases between them.

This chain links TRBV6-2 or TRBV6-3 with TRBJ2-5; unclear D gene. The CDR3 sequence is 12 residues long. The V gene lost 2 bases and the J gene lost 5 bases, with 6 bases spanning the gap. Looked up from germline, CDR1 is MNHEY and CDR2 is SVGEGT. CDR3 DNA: TGTGCCAGCAGTTACCCGAGGGAGACCCAGTACTTC. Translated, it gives CASSYPRETQYF.

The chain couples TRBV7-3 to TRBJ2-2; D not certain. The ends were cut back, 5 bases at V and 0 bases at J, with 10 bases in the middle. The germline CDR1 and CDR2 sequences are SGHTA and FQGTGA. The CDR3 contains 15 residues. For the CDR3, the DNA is TGTGCCAGCAGCCCCTCGGTACCGAACACCGGGGAGCTGTTTTTT. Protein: CASSPSVPNTGELFF.

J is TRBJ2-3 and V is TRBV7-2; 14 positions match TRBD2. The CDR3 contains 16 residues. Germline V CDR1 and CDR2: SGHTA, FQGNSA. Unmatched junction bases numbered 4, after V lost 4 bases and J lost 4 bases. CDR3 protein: CASSYPGLAGADTQYF. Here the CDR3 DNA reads TGTGCCAGCAGCTACCCGGGACTAGCGGGAGCAGATACGCAGTATTTT. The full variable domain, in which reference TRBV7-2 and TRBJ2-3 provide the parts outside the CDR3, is GAGVSQSPSNKVTEKGKDVELRCDPISGHTALYWYRQSLGQGLEFLIYFQGNSAPDKSGLPSDRFSAERTGGSVSTLTIQRTQQEDSAVYLCASSYPGLAGADTQYFGPGTRLTVL.

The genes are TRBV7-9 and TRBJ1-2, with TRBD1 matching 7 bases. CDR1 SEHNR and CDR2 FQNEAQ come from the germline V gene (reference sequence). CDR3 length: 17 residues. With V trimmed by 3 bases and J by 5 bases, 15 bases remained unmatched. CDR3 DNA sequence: TGTGCCAGCAGCTTTTCCGGGACAGACCTTGGTGGGTATGGCTACACCTTC. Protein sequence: CASSFSGTDLGGYGYTF.

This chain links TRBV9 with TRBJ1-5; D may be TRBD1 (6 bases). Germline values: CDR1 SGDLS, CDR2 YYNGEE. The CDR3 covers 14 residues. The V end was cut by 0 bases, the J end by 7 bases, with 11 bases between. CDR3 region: CASSVGGGGQPQHF. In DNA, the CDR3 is TGTGCCAGCAGCGTAGGTGGGGGGGGCCAGCCCCAGCATTTT.

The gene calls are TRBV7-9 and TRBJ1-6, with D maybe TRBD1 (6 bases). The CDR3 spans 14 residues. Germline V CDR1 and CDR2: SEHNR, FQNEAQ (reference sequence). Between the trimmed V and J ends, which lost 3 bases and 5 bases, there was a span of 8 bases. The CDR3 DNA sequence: TGTGCCAGCAGCTTCGGACAGAATAATTCACCCCTCCACTTT. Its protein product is CASSFGQNNSPLHF.

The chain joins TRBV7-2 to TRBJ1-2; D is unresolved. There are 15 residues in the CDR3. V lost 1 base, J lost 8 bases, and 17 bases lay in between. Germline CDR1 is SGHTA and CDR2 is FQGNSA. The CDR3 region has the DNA TGTGCCAGCAGCTTAGATACGGTATCCGTCCAAGGCTACACCTTC. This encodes CASSLDTVSVQGYTF.

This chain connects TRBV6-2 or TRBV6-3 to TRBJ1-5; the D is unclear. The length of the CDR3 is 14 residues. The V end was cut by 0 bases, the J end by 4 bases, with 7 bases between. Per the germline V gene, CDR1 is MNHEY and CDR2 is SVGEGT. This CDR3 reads CASSYSFQNQPQHF. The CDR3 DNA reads TGTGCCAGCAGTTACTCGTTCCAGAATCAGCCCCAGCATTTT.

CDR3 bases: TGTGCCAGTAGTACCCGGACAGGGGAACAGCCCCAGCATTTT. This codes for CASSTRTGEQPQHF. V gene TRBV19 combines with J gene TRBJ1-5; 9 nucleotides line up with TRBD1. Germline loops: CDR1 LNHDA, CDR2 SQIVND (reference sequence). The CDR3 extends over 14 amino acids. Trimming took 4 bases from V and 7 from J; bases not matched to a gene: 5.

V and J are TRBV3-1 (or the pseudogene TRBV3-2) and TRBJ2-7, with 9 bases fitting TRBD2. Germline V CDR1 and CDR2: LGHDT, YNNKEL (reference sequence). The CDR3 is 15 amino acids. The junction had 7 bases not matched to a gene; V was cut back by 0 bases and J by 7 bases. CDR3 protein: CASSQDTLAGREQYV. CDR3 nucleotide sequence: TGTGCCAGCAGCCAAGACACTCTAGCGGGACGGGAGCAGTACGTC.

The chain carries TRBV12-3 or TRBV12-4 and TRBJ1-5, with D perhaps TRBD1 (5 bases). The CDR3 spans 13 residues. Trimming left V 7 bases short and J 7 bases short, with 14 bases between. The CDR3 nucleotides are TGTGCCAGCACTGCAGGGTCCGGACAGCCCCAGCATTTT. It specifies CASTAGSGQPQHF.

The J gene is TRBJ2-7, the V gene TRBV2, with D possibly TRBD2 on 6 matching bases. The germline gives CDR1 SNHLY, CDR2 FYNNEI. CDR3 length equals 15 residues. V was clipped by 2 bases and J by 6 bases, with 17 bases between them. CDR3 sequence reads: CASSEIQGLGGEQYF. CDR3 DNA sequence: TGTGCCAGCAGTGAAATCCAGGGTTTGGGAGGCGAGCAGTACTTC.

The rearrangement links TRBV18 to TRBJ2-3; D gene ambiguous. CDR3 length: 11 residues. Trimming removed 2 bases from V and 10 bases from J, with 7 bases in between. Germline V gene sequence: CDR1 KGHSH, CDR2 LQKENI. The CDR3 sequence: CASSPLSPQYF. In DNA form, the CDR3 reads TGTGCCAGCTCACCATTGAGTCCGCAGTATTTT.

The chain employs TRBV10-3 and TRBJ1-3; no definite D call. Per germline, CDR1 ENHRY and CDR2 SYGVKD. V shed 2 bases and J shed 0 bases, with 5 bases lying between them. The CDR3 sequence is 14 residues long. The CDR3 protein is CAISEASSGNTIYF. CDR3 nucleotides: TGTGCCATCAGTGAGGCGAGCTCTGGAAACACCATATATTTT.

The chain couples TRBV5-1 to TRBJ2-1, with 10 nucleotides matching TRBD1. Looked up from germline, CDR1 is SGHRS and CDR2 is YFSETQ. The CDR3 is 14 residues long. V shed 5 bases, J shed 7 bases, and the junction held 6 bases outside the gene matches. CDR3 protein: CASRWDRGVNEQFF. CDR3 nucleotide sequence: TGCGCCAGCAGATGGGACAGGGGCGTAAATGAGCAGTTCTTC.

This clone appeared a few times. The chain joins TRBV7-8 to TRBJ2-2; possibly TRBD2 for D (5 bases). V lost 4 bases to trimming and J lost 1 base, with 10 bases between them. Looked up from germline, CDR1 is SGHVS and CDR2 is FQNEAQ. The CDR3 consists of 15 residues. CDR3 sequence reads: CASSSEDLNTGELFF. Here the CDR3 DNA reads TGTGCCAGCAGCTCAGAGGACTTGAACACCGGGGAGCTGTTTTTT.

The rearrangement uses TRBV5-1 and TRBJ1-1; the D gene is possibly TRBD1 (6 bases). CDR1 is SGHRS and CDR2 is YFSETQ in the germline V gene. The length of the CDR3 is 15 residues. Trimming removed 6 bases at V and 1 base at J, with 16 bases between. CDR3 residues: CASILGQGRNTEAFF. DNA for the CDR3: TGCGCCAGCATCCTCGGTCAGGGGAGGAACACTGAAGCTTTCTTT.